The rows below give T cell receptor beta chains drawn from one sample of a study of blood T cell repertoires in COVID-19. This table comes from immunoSEQ multiplex PCR, and its TCRdb copy is limited to in-frame clones, with some not included. The table shows roughly 100,000 clones, with approximately 90% occurring only once. The sequenced sample was peripheral blood. The source is a woman aged 45-60 years with COVID-19, enrolled during active disease. Both conserved end residues are part of each CDR3. A D gene is named only where the DNA matches it firmly. Clone size is not always given. Where it is, it says once, few, many or a class for expanded clones.

few TRBD2 TRBJ2-7 TRBV10-3 TGTGCCACCATGACTAGCGGGGGTAGCAACGAGCAGTACTTC CATMTSGGSNEQYF
once TRBD1 TRBJ1-3 TRBV30 TGTGCCTGGAGGGACCACCGGGACAGGGTTGAATCTGGAAACACCATATATTTT CAWRDHRDRVESGNTIYF
NA NA TRBJ2-5 TRBV7-9 TGTGCCAGCAGCTTCTCCGTGGAGACCCAGTACTTC CASSFSVETQYF
NA NA TRBJ2-5 TRBV29-1 TGCAGCGTTGAACTCGACACCCAAGAGACCCAGTACTTC CSVELDTQETQYF
NA NA TRBJ1-6 TRBV7-2 TGTGCCAGCAGCTTTTTTGGGGAGAATTCACCCCTCCACTTT CASSFFGENSPLHF
NA NA TRBJ2-2 TRBV6-5 TGTGCCAGCAGCCTGACTAGTCCCGGGGAGCTGTTTTTT CASSLTSPGELFF
NA NA TRBJ1-1 TRBV4-2 TGTGCCAGCAGCCAAGATGGGGACTGGAACACTGAAGCTTTCTTT CASSQDGDWNTEAFF
NA NA TRBJ2-7 TRBV5-5 TGTGCCAGCAGCTTGGGAGATTACGAGCAGTACTTC CASSLGDYEQYF
NA NA TRBJ1-2 TRBV18 TGTGCCAGCTCACAGACATCGGGGGGCTACACCTTC CASSQTSGGYTF
NA NA TRBJ1-1 TRBV5-5 TGTGCCAGCAGCTTGGGGGGGACATCGCAGGCTGAAGCTTTCTTT CASSLGGTSQAEAFF
NA TRBD1 TRBJ1-6 TRBV6-6 TGTGCCAGCAGCGGGACAGGACGGGGTAATTCACCCCTCCACTTT CASSGTGRGNSPLHF
once NA TRBJ2-3 TRBV11-3 TGTGCCAGCAGCGCCAGACACTGGGGCACAGATACGCAGTATTTT CASSARHWGTDTQYF
NA NA TRBJ2-7 TRBV7-2 TGTGCCAGCAGCTCAACTCTCTACGAGCAGTACTTC CASSSTLYEQYF
NA NA TRBJ1-1 TRBV18 TGTGCCAGCTCACCGGGAAGGGGGGGCACTGAAGCTTTCTTT CASSPGRGGTEAFF
NA TRBD1 TRBJ1-3 TRBV2 TGTGCCAGCAGTGAAGCGAGGGGACAGGGGGCGGCTGGAAACACCATATATTTT CASSEARGQGAAGNTIYF
NA NA TRBJ2-7 TRBV6-5 TGTGCCAGCAGGGGGGCCTCCTACGAGCAGTACTTC CASRGASYEQYF
NA NA TRBJ2-6 TRBV25-1 TGTGCCAGCAGTGAAGGAGTAGCTGGGGCCAACGTCCTGACTTTC CASSEGVAGANVLTF
once TRBD1 TRBJ2-3 TRBV5-4 TGTGCCAGCAGCTTGGGGGGACAGGCCCACGGGTTAACGCAGTATTTT CASSLGGQAHGLTQYF
NA TRBD2 TRBJ2-3 TRBV7-3 TGTGCCAGCAGCGCCCTCGGGGGGGCTACAGATACGCAGTATTTT CASSALGGATDTQYF
NA NA TRBJ1-5 TRBV12-3/TRBV12-4 TGTGCCAGCAGTCCTGGGGGCGTGCAGCCCCAGCATTTT CASSPGGVQPQHF
NA TRBD1 TRBJ2-7 TRBV27 TGTGCCAGCAGTCTTACAGGGGTCCACTCCTACGAGCAGTACTTC CASSLTGVHSYEQYF
NA TRBD1 TRBJ1-4 TRBV30 TGTGCCTGCAATAACGCCAGGGGGGAAAAACTGTTTTTT CACNNARGEKLFF
NA NA TRBJ1-2 TRBV2 TGTGCCAGCAGTGAAGATGACACCACGGGGGGCTACACCTTC CASSEDDTTGGYTF
NA NA TRBJ1-3 TRBV9 TGTGCCAGCAGCACAGCTTTCTCTGGAAACACCATATATTTT CASSTAFSGNTIYF
NA NA TRBJ2-5 TRBV12-3/TRBV12-4 TGTGCCAGCAGTTTGGGGGGAACCCAGACCCAGTACTTC CASSLGGTQTQYF
few TRBD1 TRBJ1-1 TRBV7-9 TGTGCCAGCAGCTTAGCGACAGGGGCCCCCACTGAAGCTTTCTTT CASSLATGAPTEAFF
NA TRBD1 TRBJ2-5 TRBV6-1 TGTGCCAGCAGTGAGGGACAGGGAACTCAAGAGACCCAGTACTTC CASSEGQGTQETQYF
NA NA TRBJ1-2 TRBV6-5 TGTGCCAGCAGACAAATCAGCGATAACTATGGCTACACCTTC CASRQISDNYGYTF
NA TRBD1 TRBJ1-6 TRBV6-2/TRBV6-3 TGTGCCAGCAGTTATTGGGGGGACAGCTCACCCCTCCACTTT CASSYWGDSSPLHF
NA TRBD1 TRBJ2-2 TRBV11-2 TGTGCCAGCATCCGGACAGGGGGCGCGACCGGGGAGCTGTTTTTT CASIRTGGATGELFF
NA TRBD2 TRBJ2-1 TRBV7-2 TGTGCCAGCAGCTCGGTGGGCGGGGGGGCCTCTCCTGAGCAGTTCTTC CASSSVGGGASPEQFF
NA NA TRBJ1-1 TRBV30 TGTGCCTGGAGTGTACGGGTCACTGAAGCTTTCTTT CAWSVRVTEAFF
NA NA TRBJ1-2 TRBV29-1 TGCAGCGTTGAAGATACAGGGGGCTACACCTTC CSVEDTGGYTF
NA TRBD1 TRBJ1-2 TRBV2 TGTGCCAGCACTTCTTCCCGGGACAGCTATGGCTACACCTTC CASTSSRDSYGYTF
NA TRBD1 TRBJ1-2 TRBV7-2 TGTGCCAGCAGCTTTACAGGGGTTGGAGGTAACTATGGCTACACCTTC CASSFTGVGGNYGYTF
NA TRBD1 TRBJ1-5 TRBV19 TGTGCCAGTAGACCGGGACAGTATAGCAATCAGCCCCAGCATTTT CASRPGQYSNQPQHF
NA TRBD1 TRBJ2-1 TRBV19 TGTGCCAGTAGTATAACCGGGACAGGGAACAATGAGCAGTTCTTC CASSITGTGNNEQFF
NA NA TRBJ1-1 TRBV18 TGTGCCAGCTCACTACGGACAGATCGGGTGGGCACTGAAGCTTTCTTT CASSLRTDRVGTEAFF
NA TRBD1 TRBJ1-2 TRBV12-3/TRBV12-4 TGTGCCAGCAGTTGGACAGGGAGCTATGGCTACACCTTC CASSWTGSYGYTF
NA NA TRBJ1-4 TRBV18 TGTGCCAGCTGCGGGTCGGCTAATGAAAAACTGTTTTTT CASCGSANEKLFF
NA TRBD1 TRBJ2-1 TRBV11-3 TGTGCCAGCAGCCCTTTTCGCACCGGGACAGGGACCTACAATGAGCAGTTCTTC CASSPFRTGTGTYNEQFF
NA NA TRBJ1-6 TRBV14 TGTGCCAGCAGCCAAGTACTGAATTCACCCCTCCACTTT CASSQVLNSPLHF
few NA TRBJ2-1 TRBV10-2 TGCGCCAGCAGTGAACTACTCAATGAGCAGTTCTTC CASSELLNEQFF
NA TRBD1 TRBJ1-2 TRBV4-1 TGCGCCAGCAGCCCTTCAGAGATACAGGGGGCTTTAAACTATGGCTACACCTTC CASSPSEIQGALNYGYTF
once NA TRBJ2-5 TRBV2 TGTGCCAGCAGTGTAACGGTAATTCAAGAGACCCAGTACTTC CASSVTVIQETQYF
NA NA TRBJ1-4 TRBV12-3/TRBV12-4 TGTGCCAGCAGTTTAATGAGTGAAAAACTGTTTTTT CASSLMSEKLFF
NA NA TRBJ2-3 TRBV25-1 TGTGCCAGCAGTGAAGAGACTCAAAGCCCAGATACGCAGTATTTT CASSEETQSPDTQYF
NA TRBD2 TRBJ2-3 TRBV27 TGTGCCAGCAGGAGGGTAGCGGGGGGTCGTGATACGCAGTATTTT CASRRVAGGRDTQYF
NA NA TRBJ1-4 TRBV2 TGTGCCAGCAGAGCCGACAGAGCAACTAATGAAAAACTGTTTTTT CASRADRATNEKLFF
NA NA TRBJ2-2 TRBV5-4 TGTGCCAGCACCCCCGGAGAAGCCGGGAACACCGGGGAGCTGTTTTTT CASTPGEAGNTGELFF
NA NA TRBJ1-3 TRBV30 TGTGCCTGGAGTGGCGGCGGAAACACCATATATTTT CAWSGGGNTIYF
once NA TRBJ1-1 TRBV5-5 TGTGCCAGCAGCTTGGCCGACAGATTGAACACTGAAGCTTTCTTT CASSLADRLNTEAFF
NA TRBD1 TRBJ2-5 TRBV13 TGTGCCAGCAGCTTTGACAGGGGGAGGGAGACCCAGTACTTC CASSFDRGRETQYF
NA TRBD2 TRBJ2-1 TRBV7-7 TGTGCCAGCAGCTTAGCACTAGCGGAGTACAATGAGCAGTTCTTC CASSLALAEYNEQFF
NA TRBD1 TRBJ1-2 TRBV18 TGTGCCAGCTCAAGTGGGACAGGACAGGTCCAGGTCTATGGCTACACCTTC CASSSGTGQVQVYGYTF
NA NA TRBJ1-3 TRBV11-2 TGTGCCAGCAGCTTAGTACCAACAGGGCTCCGAAACACCATATATTTT CASSLVPTGLRNTIYF
NA TRBD1 TRBJ1-5 TRBV19 TGTGCCAGTAGTTGGGGACAGGTAAATCAGCCCCAGCATTTT CASSWGQVNQPQHF